One and the same sample provided the 11 T cell receptor beta chains below, sequenced in a study of cytomegalovirus exposure and HLA in healthy donors. Researchers ran the PCR with 60 Vbeta and 13 Jbeta primers. Measured with immunoSEQ multiplex PCR; TCRdb has only the in-frame clones, and not every one. The table has some 150,000 clones, under 75% seen once. Sequenced material: PBMCs. Receptors were obtained from a woman aged 40-49 years in good health and CMV-seronegative.

This clone was observed a single time. At the DNA level, this CDR3 is encoded by other sequences in the same sample as well. This chain uses TRBV9 with TRBJ2-1, with 11 bases fitting TRBD2. This CDR3 is 16 amino acids long. V lost 0 bases, J lost 3 bases, and 2 bases stayed unmatched. Germline V lookup: CDR1 SGDLS, CDR2 YYNGEE. Written as DNA, the CDR3 is TGTGCCAGCAGCGTAGGTGGGACTAGCGGCTACAATGAGCAGTTCTTC. As protein: CASSVGGTSGYNEQFF.

The chain combines TRBV6-5 with TRBJ2-5; the match to TRBD2 covers 10 bases. From germline, CDR1 is MNHEY and CDR2 SVGAGI. Trimming took 6 bases from V and 4 from J; bases not matched to a gene: 8. This CDR3 is 15 amino acids long. The CDR3: CASSLRAGGRETQYF. In DNA form, the CDR3 reads TGTGCCAGCAGCTTGAGAGCGGGGGGGCGAGAGACCCAGTACTTC.

The gene calls are TRBV2 and TRBJ2-2, with 14 bases fitting TRBD2. CDR1 SNHLY and CDR2 FYNNEI come from the germline V gene. There are 16 residues in the CDR3. After removal of 5 bases from V and 7 bases from J, the junction contained 6 bases not matched to a gene. Here the CDR3 DNA reads TGTGCCAGCAGTTCTCAGACTAGCGGGGGGGTCGGGGAGCTGTTTTTT. It translates to CASSSQTSGGVGELFF.

This chain uses TRBV6-5 with TRBJ2-3; TRBD2 matches 9 bases. Trimming cost V 6 bases and J 0 bases; bases outside gene matches: 4. The V gene's germline CDR1 is MNHEY and CDR2 SVGAGI. The CDR3 runs to 15 residues. Here the CDR3 reads CASSRGLASTDTQYF. The CDR3, as DNA: TGTGCCAGCAGCCGGGGACTAGCAAGCACAGATACGCAGTATTTT.

The CDR3 DNA reads TGTGCCAGCAGCTGGCCCCGGACAGGGAATAATGAAAAACTGTTTTTT. Translating gives CASSWPRTGNNEKLFF. This chain connects TRBV7-3 to TRBJ1-4; 8 bases align to TRBD1. With V trimmed by 4 bases and J by 4 bases, 8 bases remained unmatched. This CDR3 contains 16 residues. The germline V gene has CDR1 SGHTA and CDR2 FQGTGA. The whole variable domain, remainder taken from reference TRBV7-3 and TRBJ1-4, is GAGVSQTPSNKVTEKGKYVELRCDPISGHTALYWYRQSLGQGPEFLIYFQGTGAADDSGLPNDRFFAVRPEGSVSTLKIQRTERGDSAVYLCASSWPRTGNNEKLFFGSGTQLSVL.

V usage is TRBV28 and J usage is TRBJ1-2; D is uncertain. This CDR3 is 12 amino acids long. Germline CDR1 and CDR2: MDHEN and SYDVKM. V was trimmed by 8 bases and J by 5 bases, leaving 12 bases between them. CDR3 DNA sequence: TGTGCCAGCTCCGGGTCGGCGTATGGCTACACCTTC. Translating it yields CASSGSAYGYTF.

The V and J genes are TRBV4-1 and TRBJ2-7; 10 nucleotides align to TRBD1. There are 15 residues in the CDR3. With V trimmed by 1 base and J by 2 bases, 2 bases remained unmatched. The germline V gene encodes CDR1 MGHRA and CDR2 YSYEKL. The CDR3 protein is CASSQAGTGAYEQYF. The DNA of the CDR3 is TGCGCCAGCAGCCAAGCAGGGACAGGGGCCTACGAGCAGTACTTC.

This clone was recorded a few times. This sample also contains other DNA sequences that code for the same CDR3. The rearrangement joins TRBV4-3 to TRBJ2-7, with TRBD1 as a possible D gene (5 bases). CDR3 size: 16 residues. The ends were cut back, 4 bases at V and 0 bases at J, with 16 bases in the middle. From germline, CDR1 is LGHNA and CDR2 YSLEER. CDR3 sequence (DNA): TGCGCCAGCAGCCTCGCTGCCAGGGCTCTCTCCTACGAGCAGTACTTC. Amino acids: CASSLAARALSYEQYF.

The chain combines TRBV20-1 with TRBJ2-7; no definite D call. The CDR3 totals 11 residues. V was cut by 3 bases and J by 3 bases, with 6 bases left in between. CDR1 and CDR2 (germline): DFQATT, SNEGSKA (reference sequence). This CDR3 reads CSASSRYEQYF. The CDR3, as DNA: TGCAGTGCTAGCTCCCGCTACGAGCAGTACTTC.

The chain links TRBV5-6 to TRBJ1-5, with TRBD1 matching over 9 bases. V was pared by 2 bases and J by 3 bases, with 9 bases of the junction left unmatched. The CDR3 runs to 17 residues. Germline V gives CDR1 SGHDT, CDR2 YYEEEE. The CDR3 sequence: CASSLPGQGDLNQPQHF. Here the CDR3 DNA reads TGTGCCAGCAGCTTACCGGGACAGGGTGACCTCAATCAGCCCCAGCATTTT.

The rearrangement links TRBV5-6 to TRBJ1-2, with D perhaps matching TRBD1 (5 bases). Germline CDR1 is SGHDT and CDR2 is YYEEEE. This CDR3 contains 13 residues. The germline V and J ends were trimmed by 1 base and 8 bases, with 12 bases remaining between them. CDR3 sequence: CASSLFRGYGYTF. DNA of the CDR3: TGTGCCAGCAGCTTGTTTAGGGGCTACGGCTACACCTTC. Filled out from reference TRBV5-6 and TRBJ1-2, the complete variable domain reads DAGVTQSPTHLIKTRGQQVTLRCSPKSGHDTVSWYQQALGQGPQFIFQYYEEEERQRGNFPDRFSGHQFPNYSSELNVNALLLGDSALYLCASSLFRGYGYTFGSGTRLTVV.